This T cell receptor beta chain comes out of a study of T cells after yellow fever vaccination. Overall study context: SMART-Seq v4 Ultra Low Input handled preparation of low-cell-number fractions. Broader study findings: Reappearance after the booster was seen for most primary-vaccination clones, at around 95% CD4 and 75% to 90% CD8. Abundant bulk-derived clonotypes could contaminate FACS-sorted repertoires.

Template switching with 5'RACE generated the TCR cDNA and added a universal primer site and UMIs. MiXCR, run by TCRdb on the 5' RACE reads, gives a single entry per CDR3 protein. The sample shows about 330,000 distinct CDR3 sequences, approximately 8% of them seen only once. In germline, CDR1 is DFQATT, CDR2 SNEGSKA (reference sequence). The CDR3 spans 14 residues. The V gene lost 3 bases and the J gene lost 2 bases, with 13 bases spanning the gap. A note on this clonotype: The antigen remains unidentified.

Sequences were derived from PBMCs, sampled about 41 days after the first yellow fever vaccination. The source is a man aged 18 to 30 who received the YFV17D yellow fever vaccine. The chain combines TRBV20-1 with TRBJ1-1, with D perhaps matching TRBD1 (5 bases). The CDR3 protein is CSARGDPRNTEAFF. CDR3 in DNA: TGCAGTGCTAGGGGGGACCCCAGAAACACTGAAGCTTTCTTT.